Listed here is a single T cell receptor (beta chain). Assay: immunoSEQ multiplex PCR; the TCRdb copy retains only in-frame clones and omits some. This sample has tens of thousands of clones, with about 88% found just once. The data were taken from a study of T cell changes during pregnancy in multiple sclerosis. The V gene's germline CDR1 is SGHDT and CDR2 YYEEEE. Trimming took 5 bases from V and 12 from J; bases not matched to a gene: 11. The CDR3 contains 13 residues. The specimen comprised peripheral blood, sampled before pregnancy. This sequence joins TRBV5-6 and TRBJ1-2; 9 nucleotides agree with TRBD1. The TCR was taken from a female donor with multiple sclerosis, enrolled in a pregnancy study. The DNA of the CDR3 is TGTGCCAGCAGGTCTCTACAGGGGGCTATGAACACCTTC. This sequence encodes CASRSLQGAMNTF.